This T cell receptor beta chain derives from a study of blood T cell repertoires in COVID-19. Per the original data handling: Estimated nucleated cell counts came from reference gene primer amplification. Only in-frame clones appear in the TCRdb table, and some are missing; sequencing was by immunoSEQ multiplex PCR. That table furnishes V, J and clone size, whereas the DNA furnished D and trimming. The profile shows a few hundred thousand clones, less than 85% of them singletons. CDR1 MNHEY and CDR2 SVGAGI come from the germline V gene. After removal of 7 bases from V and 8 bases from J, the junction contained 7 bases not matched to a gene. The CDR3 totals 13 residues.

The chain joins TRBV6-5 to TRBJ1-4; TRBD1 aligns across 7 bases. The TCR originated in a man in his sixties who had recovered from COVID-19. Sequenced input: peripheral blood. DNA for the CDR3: TGTGCCAGCAAGGGGGCGATGGGAGAAAAACTGTTTTTT. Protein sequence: CASKGAMGEKLFF.